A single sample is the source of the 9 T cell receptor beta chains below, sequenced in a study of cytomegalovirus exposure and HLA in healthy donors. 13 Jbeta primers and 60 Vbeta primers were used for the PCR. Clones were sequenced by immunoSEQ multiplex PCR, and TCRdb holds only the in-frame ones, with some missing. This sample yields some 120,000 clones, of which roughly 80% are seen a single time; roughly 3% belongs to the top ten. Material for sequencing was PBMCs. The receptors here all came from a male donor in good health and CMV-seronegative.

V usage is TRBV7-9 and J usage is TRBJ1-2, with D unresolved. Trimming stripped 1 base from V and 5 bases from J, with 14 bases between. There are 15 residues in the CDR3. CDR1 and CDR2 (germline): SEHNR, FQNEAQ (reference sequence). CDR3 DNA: TGTGCCAGCAGCTTAGACCCGGTGGGGAGGTATGGCTACACCTTC. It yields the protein CASSLDPVGRYGYTF.

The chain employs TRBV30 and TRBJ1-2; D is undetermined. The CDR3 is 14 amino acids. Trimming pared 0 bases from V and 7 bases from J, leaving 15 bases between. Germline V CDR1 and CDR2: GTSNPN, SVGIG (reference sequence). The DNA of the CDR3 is TGTGCCTGGAGTGTACAAGGAGGGTACGCTGGCTACACCTTC. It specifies CAWSVQGGYAGYTF.

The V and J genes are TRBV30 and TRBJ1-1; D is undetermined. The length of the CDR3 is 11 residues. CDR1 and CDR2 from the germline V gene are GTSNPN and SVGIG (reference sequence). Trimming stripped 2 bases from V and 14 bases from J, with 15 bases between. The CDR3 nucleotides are TGTGCCTGGAGTAGGACGGGGAGCGTGTTCTTT. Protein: CAWSRTGSVFF.

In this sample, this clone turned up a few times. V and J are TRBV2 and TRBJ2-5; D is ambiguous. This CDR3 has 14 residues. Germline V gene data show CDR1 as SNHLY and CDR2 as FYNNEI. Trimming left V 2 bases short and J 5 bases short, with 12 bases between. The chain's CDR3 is CASSELVSTETQYF. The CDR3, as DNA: TGTGCCAGCAGTGAACTCGTGAGTACGGAGACCCAGTACTTC. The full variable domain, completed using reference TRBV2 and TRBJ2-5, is EPEVTQTPSHQVTQMGQEVILRCVPISNHLYFYWYRQILGQKVEFLVSFYNNEISEKSEIFDDQFSVERPDGSNFTLKIRSTKLEDSAMYFCASSELVSTETQYFGPGTRLLVL.

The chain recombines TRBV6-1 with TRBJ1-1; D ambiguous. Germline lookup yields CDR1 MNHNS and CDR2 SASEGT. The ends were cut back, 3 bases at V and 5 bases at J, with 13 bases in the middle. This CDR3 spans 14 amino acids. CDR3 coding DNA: TGTGCCAGCAGTGAGGGCCCAGCAACAACTGAAGCTTTCTTT. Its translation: CASSEGPATTEAFF.

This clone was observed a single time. In DNA, the CDR3 is TGTGCCAGTAGTATCGGTCGGTACAATGAGCAGTTCTTC. This codes for CASSIGRYNEQFF. The rearrangement uses TRBV19 and TRBJ2-1; no firm D call. Per germline, CDR1 LNHDA and CDR2 SQIVND (reference sequence). CDR3 length equals 13 residues. The ends were cut back, 3 bases at V and 4 bases at J, with 7 bases in the middle.

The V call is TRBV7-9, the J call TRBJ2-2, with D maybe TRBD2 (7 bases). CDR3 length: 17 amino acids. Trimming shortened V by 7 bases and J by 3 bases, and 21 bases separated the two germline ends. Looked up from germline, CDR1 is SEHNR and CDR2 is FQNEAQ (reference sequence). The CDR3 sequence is CASIPLGGATHTGELFF. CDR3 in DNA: TGTGCCAGCATTCCTTTGGGGGGGGCGACCCACACCGGGGAGCTGTTTTTT.

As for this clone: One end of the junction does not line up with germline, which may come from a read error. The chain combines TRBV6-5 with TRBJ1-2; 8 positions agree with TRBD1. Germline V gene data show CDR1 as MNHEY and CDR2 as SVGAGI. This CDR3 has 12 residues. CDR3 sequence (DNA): TGTGCCAGCAGGCTTCCCGGGACAGGTCTAGTCTTC. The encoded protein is CASRLPGTGLVF.

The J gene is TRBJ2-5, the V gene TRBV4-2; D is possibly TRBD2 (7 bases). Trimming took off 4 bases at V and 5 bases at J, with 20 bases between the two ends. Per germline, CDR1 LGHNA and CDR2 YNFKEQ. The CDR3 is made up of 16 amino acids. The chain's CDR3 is CASSPGGDGGPETQYF. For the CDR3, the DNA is TGTGCCAGCAGCCCAGGCGGGGACGGGGGGCCGGAGACCCAGTACTTC.